One and the same sample provided the 27 T cell receptor beta chains below, sequenced in a study of T cells in localized non-small cell lung cancer (dated by TCRdb to the early 2020s). The library came from the immunoSEQ multiplex PCR assay. The table was pulled from immuneACCESS by TCRdb, which kept in-frame rearrangements only. Such tables lose some clones; where checked, under half of the loss comes from unresolved V genes, and the rest has no known cause. In all, the sample holds more than 7,500 clones, and about 91% of those were seen once. The ten largest clones add up to about 7.5% of the sample. This specimen was peripheral blood, taken before any cancer treatment. All receptors derive from a woman aged 40-70 years with stage I squamous cell lung carcinoma.

The rearrangement joins TRBV5-1 to TRBJ2-2, with TRBD1 matching 10 bases. Germline V gene data show CDR1 as SGHRS and CDR2 as YFSETQ. The CDR3 loop spans 15 amino acids. Trimming removed 4 bases from V and 6 bases from J; junction bases left unmatched: 6. CDR3 in DNA: TGCGCCAGCAGCCCGGGCGGGACAGGGGCCGGGGAGCTGTTTTTT. Its translation is CASSPGGTGAGELFF.

This chain uses TRBV2 with TRBJ2-7; 7 nucleotides match TRBD1. CDR3 size: 12 residues. Germline assignment: CDR1 SNHLY and CDR2 FYNNEI. J was trimmed by 5 bases and V by 4 bases; bases with no gene match: 2. Here the CDR3 DNA reads TGTGCCAGCAGTGTGCAGGGGGACGAGCAGTACTTC. It yields the protein CASSVQGDEQYF.

Of note for this clone: Other DNA sequences in the sample encode the same CDR3. The gene calls are TRBV9 and TRBJ1-1, with 8 bases matching TRBD1. This CDR3 has 16 residues. The V segment lost 0 bases and the J segment 1 base; nucleotides outside the gene matches: 5. Germline CDR1 is SGDLS and CDR2 is YYNGEE. CDR3 coding DNA: TGTGCCAGCAGCGTAGATGGGGGGACAGGGAACACTGAAGCTTTCTTT. Amino acid sequence: CASSVDGGTGNTEAFF.

The rearrangement links TRBV5-1 to TRBJ1-2; D may be TRBD1 (6 bases). The germline V gene has CDR1 SGHRS and CDR2 YFSETQ. V lost 4 bases, J lost 8 bases, and 15 bases lay in between. The CDR3 covers 13 residues. This CDR3 reads CASSPDGGRGYTF. CDR3 DNA: TGCGCCAGCAGCCCGGACGGGGGCCGGGGCTACACCTTC.

The CDR3 sequence is CASSLTSGGPYNEQFF. In DNA form, the CDR3 reads TGTGCCAGCAGCTTAACTAGCGGGGGCCCATACAATGAGCAGTTCTTC. J is TRBJ2-1 and V is TRBV7-2; 11 bases fit TRBD2. Germline CDR1 SGHTA, CDR2 FQGNSA. The CDR3 extends over 16 amino acids. Trimming took 2 bases from V and 4 from J; bases not matched to a gene: 4.

The chain combines TRBV9 with TRBJ2-5; no definite D call. CDR3 length: 14 residues. Deletions cut 0 bases from V and 3 bases from J, with 9 bases between. Germline-derived CDR1 and CDR2 are SGDLS and YYNGEE. The CDR3 DNA is TGTGCCAGCAGCGTAGGGACGCATGAAGAGACCCAGTACTTC. Its translation is CASSVGTHEETQYF.

V and J are TRBV4-1 and TRBJ2-3, with 8 positions matching TRBD1. Germline CDR1 and CDR2: MGHRA and YSYEKL. The CDR3 contains 18 residues. V dropped 4 bases and J dropped 3; count of bases not matched to a gene: 15. The CDR3 sequence: CASSLSSPQGGFTDTQYF. The CDR3 DNA is TGCGCCAGCAGCCTCTCCTCTCCACAGGGGGGATTTACAGATACGCAGTATTTT.

The chain carries TRBV7-9 and TRBJ1-2; D not certain. The germline V gene has CDR1 SEHNR and CDR2 FQNEAQ (reference sequence). CDR3 size: 13 residues. V gave up 1 base and J gave up 3 bases, with 6 bases separating them. CDR3 region: CASSLGRDYGYTF. CDR3 DNA: TGTGCCAGCAGCTTAGGTCGGGACTATGGCTACACCTTC.

The chain employs TRBV6-5 and TRBJ1-2; D possibly corresponds to TRBD1 (5 bases). The ends were cut back, 5 bases at V and 7 bases at J, with 11 bases in the middle. Germline V gives CDR1 MNHEY, CDR2 SVGAGI. This CDR3 has 12 residues. CDR3 nucleotides: TGTGCCAGCAGTCCCAGGGTTGGTGGCTACACCTTC. Residues: CASSPRVGGYTF.

This clone was counted once. The chain links TRBV7-9 to TRBJ2-5; D is undetermined. The CDR3 sequence is 14 residues long. Trimming took off 5 bases at V and 2 bases at J, with 12 bases between the two ends. Germline CDR1 SEHNR, CDR2 FQNEAQ (reference sequence). CDR3 nucleotide sequence: TGTGCCAGCAGCCCCTTCAAGGGTCAAGAGACCCAGTACTTC. It yields the protein CASSPFKGQETQYF.

The V call is TRBV5-1, the J call TRBJ2-5; possible D gene TRBD2, 5 bases. V shed 0 bases and J shed 1 base, with 13 bases lying between them. CDR1 is SGHRS and CDR2 is YFSETQ in the germline V gene. The CDR3 sequence is 16 residues long. The CDR3 DNA is TGCGCCAGCAGCTTGGCCCGAGGGCCCCCCCAAGAGACCCAGTACTTC. Translation gives CASSLARGPPQETQYF.

This clone was observed a handful of times. The J gene is TRBJ1-1, the V gene TRBV29-1; 9 bases align to TRBD1. V shed 7 bases, J shed 6 bases, and the junction held 9 bases outside the gene matches. The germline V gene has CDR1 SQVTM and CDR2 ANQGSEA. The CDR3 spans 13 residues. The CDR3 reads CSAPGQGNPEAFF. The CDR3 bases are TGCAGCGCCCCGGGACAGGGTAACCCTGAAGCTTTCTTT. The full variable domain, in which reference TRBV29-1 and TRBJ1-1 provide the parts outside the CDR3, is SAVISQKPSRDICQRGTSLTIQCQVDSQVTMMFWYRQQPGQSLTLIATANQGSEATYESGFVIDKFPISRPNLTFSTLTVSNMSPEDSSIYLCSAPGQGNPEAFFGQGTRLTVV.

The gene calls are TRBV7-2 and TRBJ1-4; TRBD1 matches 10 bases. This CDR3 is built from 15 residues. V was clipped by 4 bases and J by 8 bases; unmatched bases: 7. Germline CDR1 is SGHTA and CDR2 is FQGNSA. The CDR3 loop is CASSSGGTGVEKLFF. The DNA for the CDR3 is TGTGCCAGCAGCTCCGGAGGGACAGGGGTCGAAAAACTGTTTTTT.

The rearrangement uses TRBV4-1 and TRBJ2-6; D is undetermined. Germline V gene data show CDR1 as MGHRA and CDR2 as YSYEKL. Trimming shortened V by 0 bases and J by 0 bases, and 12 bases separated the two germline ends. The CDR3 runs 18 residues. CDR3 DNA sequence: TGCGCCAGCAGCCAAGATCCGGCAGCACACTCTGGGGCCAACGTCCTGACTTTC. Amino acids: CASSQDPAAHSGANVLTF.

V gene TRBV19 combines with J gene TRBJ2-3; D gene ambiguous. This CDR3 spans 14 amino acids. The V end was cut by 6 bases, the J end by 2 bases, with 12 bases between. Germline loops: CDR1 LNHDA, CDR2 SQIVND (reference sequence). CDR3 bases: TGTGCCAGTAGGGCAGGCCCGATCACAGATACGCAGTATTTT. Amino acid sequence: CASRAGPITDTQYF. Full variable domain (missing parts from reference TRBV19 and TRBJ2-3): DGGITQSPKYLFRKEGQNVTLSCEQNLNHDAMYWYRQDPGQGLRLIYYSQIVNDFQKGDIAEGYSVSREKKESFPLTVTSAQKNPTAFYLCASRAGPITDTQYFGPGTRLTVL.

The J gene is TRBJ1-2, the V gene TRBV6-1; perhaps TRBD1 as D (6 bases). Trimming stripped 7 bases from V and 4 bases from J, with 16 bases between. Germline values: CDR1 MNHNS, CDR2 SASEGT. The CDR3 length is 14 residues. The CDR3 bases are TGTGCCAGCAATCGAATACAGGGTCCCTATGGCTACACCTTC. This codes for CASNRIQGPYGYTF.

The chain carries TRBV19 and TRBJ1-1, with D possibly matching TRBD1 (5 bases). V lost 3 bases to trimming and J lost 4 bases, with 12 bases between them. In germline, CDR1 is LNHDA, CDR2 SQIVND (reference sequence). This CDR3 has 14 amino acids. DNA of the CDR3: TGTGCCAGTAGTATCCAGGGTCGCGGCACTGAAGCTTTCTTT. The encoded protein is CASSIQGRGTEAFF. Complete variable domain (other parts from reference TRBV19 and TRBJ1-1): DGGITQSPKYLFRKEGQNVTLSCEQNLNHDAMYWYRQDPGQGLRLIYYSQIVNDFQKGDIAEGYSVSREKKESFPLTVTSAQKNPTAFYLCASSIQGRGTEAFFGQGTRLTVV.

V usage is TRBV7-9 and J usage is TRBJ2-2; TRBD2 matches 8 bases. Germline values: CDR1 SEHNR, CDR2 FQNEAQ (reference sequence). Trimming cost V 8 bases and J 4 bases; bases outside gene matches: 9. This CDR3 is built from 15 residues. CDR3 in DNA: TGTGCCAGCTCTCGGGCGGGGGGCGGCACCGGGGAGCTGTTTTTT. Protein sequence: CASSRAGGGTGELFF.

This chain connects TRBV7-2 to TRBJ2-6; 9 bases map to TRBD1. Per the germline V gene, CDR1 is SGHTA and CDR2 is FQGNSA. CDR3 size: 18 residues. V shed 3 bases and J 2 bases; nucleotides not matched to a gene: 8. CDR3 protein: CASSFFGTGSAGANVLTF. The CDR3 bases are TGTGCCAGCAGCTTCTTCGGGACAGGGTCGGCTGGGGCCAACGTCCTGACTTTC.

V usage is TRBV9 and J usage is TRBJ2-5, with D perhaps TRBD1 (5 bases). CDR3 length: 15 amino acids. Trimming shortened V by 0 bases and J by 5 bases, and 14 bases separated the two germline ends. CDR1 is SGDLS, CDR2 YYNGEE, per germline. CDR3 protein: CASSVALGKGETQYF. CDR3 bases: TGTGCCAGCAGCGTAGCTCTTGGCAAGGGGGAGACCCAGTACTTC.

This chain uses TRBV9 with TRBJ1-6; a weak D match, TRBD1 (6 bases). V was shortened by 3 bases and J by 7 bases, with 8 bases between the two germline ends. Germline V gene lookup returns CDR1 SGDLS and CDR2 YYNGEE. This CDR3 region has 13 residues. In nucleotides, the CDR3 is TGTGCCAGCAGCGAAGGGGGGAATTCACCCCTCCACTTT. As protein: CASSEGGNSPLHF.

V usage is TRBV28 and J usage is TRBJ2-1, with D perhaps TRBD1 or TRBD2 (6 bases each). The CDR3 runs 17 residues. Germline CDR1 is MDHEN and CDR2 is SYDVKM. V gave up 6 bases and J gave up 2 bases, with 20 bases separating them. In DNA form, the CDR3 reads TGTGCCAGCAGACACGGGTTCGCCCGGGGGCCCTACAATGAGCAGTTCTTC. It translates to CASRHGFARGPYNEQFF. Looking up the rest from reference TRBV28 and TRBJ2-1 gives the full variable domain: DVKVTQSSRYLVKRTGEKVFLECVQDMDHENMFWYRQDPGLGLRLIYFSYDVKMKEKGDIPEGYSVSREKKERFSLILESASTNQTSMYLCASRHGFARGPYNEQFFGPGTRLTVL.

The chain recombines TRBV12-2 with TRBJ1-1. TRBV12-2 is labeled a pseudogene. The CDR3 is 16 amino acids. The CDR3 here is CASRLKLSWVRTEAFF. CDR3 in DNA: TGTGCAAGTCGCTTGAAGCTTAGTTGGGTGCGGACTGAAGCTTTCTTT.

This chain connects TRBV5-4 to TRBJ2-7; 13 bases match TRBD2. Germline V CDR1 and CDR2: SGHNT, YYREEE (reference sequence). This CDR3 comprises 14 residues. The trim removed 4 bases at V and 7 bases at J, leaving 5 bases unmatched. This CDR3 is CASSPGLAGREQYF. The CDR3 nucleotides read TGTGCCAGCAGCCCGGGACTAGCGGGGAGGGAGCAGTACTTC.

The V gene is TRBV30, the J gene TRBJ1-3; perhaps TRBD1 as D (5 bases). V was pared by 1 base and J by 1 base, with 11 bases between. Germline V gene data show CDR1 as GTSNPN and CDR2 as SVGIG (reference sequence). The CDR3 is 15 amino acids. CDR3 coding DNA: TGTGCCTGGAGTGCAGGGACGGGGTCTGGAAACACCATATATTTT. Translated: CAWSAGTGSGNTIYF.

Remarks on this clone: At one boundary the junction diverges from the germline segment, which might be a read error. The same CDR3 also results from other DNA sequences found in this sample. The chain is built from TRBV13 and TRBJ2-7; no definite D call. The germline gives CDR1 PRHDT, CDR2 FYEKMQ (reference sequence). This CDR3 is built from 14 residues. CDR3 bases: TGTGCCAGTAGCTTTCTTGACGGCTCCTACGAGCAGTACTTC. It is translated as CASSFLDGSYEQYF.

The rearrangement uses TRBV5-1 and TRBJ1-2, with 7 bases fitting TRBD1. After removal of 0 bases from V and 4 bases from J, the junction contained 3 bases not matched to a gene. The V gene's germline CDR1 is SGHRS and CDR2 YFSETQ. The CDR3 covers 14 residues. In nucleotides, the CDR3 is TGCGCCAGCAGCTTGGAGGGACAGTCCTATGGCTACACCTTC. Its protein product is CASSLEGQSYGYTF.